This TCR beta chain was found in a study of early stage breast cancer tumors (dated by TCRdb to the late 2010s). About the full investigation: Of the roughly 15 invasive breast tumors, roughly 12 were found to be estrogen receptor-positive, progesterone receptor-positive and HER2-negative. About 65% of the 12 ER+/PR+/HER2- tumors were invasive ductal carcinomas, while the other four were invasive lobular carcinomas. On average, each sample got around 10-fold read coverage. A total of 2.7 million or so templates, representing about 1.1 million unique clonotypes, were detected across all samples. The research as a whole found: Greater similarity was observed between blood and normal breast repertoires than between blood and tumor repertoires, and tumor was distinguished from normal in about 85% of the 16 patients when each tissue was compared with blood. Sequencing bulk genomic DNA from unsorted cells could not capture chain pairing or functional markers like CD4, CD8 and FOXP3. Compared with adjacent normal breast tissue, tumors had higher clonality and 2 to 3-fold greater T cell density. Enriched TCRB sequences shared across patients were found to be mostly commonly generated sequences that were unlikely to play an important role in the tumor microenvironment. The small cohort size prevented analysis by tumor subtype.

Deletion took 3 bases off V and 7 bases off J, with a span of 21 bases between the germline ends. The germline V gene encodes CDR1 SQVTM and CDR2 ANQGSEA. From the cysteine through the phenylalanine, the CDR3 covers 15 amino acids. Only CDR3 DNA remains: 45 bases, in frame from the first base. This clone appeared a single time. No antigen is known for it. Within one base of it there is no much larger clone, and no base qualities were kept. Adjacent normal breast tissue was collected roughly 1.9-4 cm away from the tumor, rinsed in PBS and stored in prechilled RNAlater. Normal breast tissue often required roughly 85-340 mg of tissue for sufficient DNA because of high lipid content and low cell density. The study profiled bulk TCR beta-chain repertoires in matched peripheral blood, tumor and adjacent normal breast tissue taken from fewer than 20 patients with early-stage breast cancer. The Qiagen AllPrep DNA/RNA Mini kit was used for genomic DNA extraction.

Every sample was amplified as two independent genomic DNA replicates, using around 0.46 ug for blood and roughly 1.4 ug for tumor or normal breast. TCRB sequencing of genomic DNA was carried out with the ImmunoSeq Intro kit according to the manufacturer's instructions. The multiplex PCR ran for roughly 31 cycles using proprietary primers and spike-in control sequences for absolute quantification. Single-end 150-bp reads were used to sequence an 87-bp fragment covering the CDR3 and the flanking V and J genes. Seven samples, each with two replicates, were multiplexed per lane of an Illumina MiSeq using version 3.0 chemistry. As for the original processing: The vendor's proprietary pipeline processed the raw data and merged both replicates into a single result for each sample. To define clonotypes, the study grouped productive rearrangements that shared the V-gene family, CDR3 amino acid sequence and J-gene segment. To compute clonality, the normalized Shannon entropy (Pielou evenness) of TCRB abundances was subtracted from 1. To estimate T cell density, the total number of templates was divided by the input cell count, which was inferred from how much DNA went in. Recon, run with its default parameters, was used to estimate overall repertoire diversity and clonality. A clonotype was considered tumor-enriched if its abundance in tumor exceeded 0.1% and was at least 32-fold higher than its abundance in normal breast. Entries here come from immuneACCESS through TCRdb and include only in-frame sequences with V and J called. Some clones fail to appear in such tables; in the studies checked, an unresolved V gene covers under half of the shortfall, and the cause of the remainder is unknown. V, J and clone size reflect that table, while D and trimming were determined from the DNA. For this sample the table gives some 6,000 clones, of which roughly 80% were detected only once. Clones ranked in the top ten supply under 14% of the sample.

Recombination joined TRBV29-1 with TRBJ2-5; possibly the D gene is TRBD1, per 6 matching bases. Input material: normal breast tissue next to the tumor. This clonotype was sampled from a person aged 70 to 85 with breast cancer. In nucleotides, the sequence is TGCAGCGTTGACCGCGCAGGCGCCCTAGGGGGGACCCAGTACTTC. It specifies CSVDRAGALGGTQYF.